One sample yielded the 14 T cell receptor beta chains listed below, sequenced in a study of control samples from healthy donors and cancer patients. Assay: immunoSEQ multiplex PCR; the TCRdb copy retains only in-frame clones and omits some. The profile shows some 130,000 clones, about nine tenths of them singletons. The sequenced sample consisted of blood. These receptor sequences come from a man in his forties or fifties in good health.

This chain uses TRBV24-1 with TRBJ2-5; 7 bases agree with TRBD2. The CDR3 has 16 residues. The V gene's germline CDR1 is KGHDR and CDR2 SFDVKD. V was pared by 1 base and J by 3 bases, with 7 bases of the junction left unmatched. The CDR3 spells CATSDFVLGGEETQYF. CDR3 DNA: TGTGCCACCAGTGATTTCGTTCTTGGGGGGGAAGAGACCCAGTACTTC.

The CDR3 here is CASSLAGQGNSPLHF. In nucleotides, the CDR3 is TGTGCCAGCAGCTTAGCCGGACAGGGTAATTCACCCCTCCACTTT. J is TRBJ1-6 and V is TRBV7-2; TRBD1 agrees at 8 bases. CDR3 length: 15 amino acids. Germline loops: CDR1 SGHTA, CDR2 FQGNSA. The trim removed 0 bases at V and 6 bases at J, leaving 1 base unmatched.

This clone was detected only a few times. V usage is TRBV4-3 and J usage is TRBJ2-5; 10 bases agree with TRBD2. V trimming: 3 bases; J trimming: 5 bases; junction bases outside the gene matches: 12. Looked up from germline, CDR1 is LGHNA and CDR2 is YSLEER. The CDR3 loop spans 17 amino acids. This chain's CDR3 is CASSQGTLSGGAETQYF. The CDR3 coding sequence is TGCGCCAGCAGCCAGGGGACTCTAAGCGGGGGGGCCGAGACCCAGTACTTC.

The chain's CDR3 is CASTLIRGNTEAFF. The CDR3 DNA follows: TGTGCCAGCACCTTAATTAGGGGGAACACTGAAGCTTTCTTT. The chain is built from TRBV28 and TRBJ1-1, with D possibly being TRBD1 (5 bases). CDR3 length: 14 residues. V was clipped by 7 bases and J by 1 base, with 13 bases between them. Germline CDR1 reads MDHEN; CDR2 reads SYDVKM.

V usage is TRBV5-1 and J usage is TRBJ1-6, with D maybe TRBD1 (6 bases). This CDR3 comprises 17 residues. The germline V and J ends were trimmed by 0 bases and 6 bases, with 16 bases remaining between them. CDR1 SGHRS and CDR2 YFSETQ come from the germline V gene. This chain's CDR3 is CASSLGSGDFFNSPLHF. The CDR3 DNA sequence: TGCGCCAGCAGCTTGGGGTCAGGGGACTTCTTTAATTCACCCCTCCACTTT. The full variable domain, rest sourced from reference TRBV5-1 and TRBJ1-6, is KAGVTQTPRYLIKTRGQQVTLSCSPISGHRSVSWYQQTPGQGLQFLFEYFSETQRNKGNFPGRFSGRQFSNSRSEMNVSTLELGDSALYLCASSLGSGDFFNSPLHFGNGTRLTVT.

The rearrangement joins TRBV27 to TRBJ2-1; 8 positions match TRBD2. The germline V gene has CDR1 MNHEY and CDR2 SMNVEV (reference sequence). Unmatched junction bases numbered 8, after V lost 5 bases and J lost 5 bases. This CDR3 comprises 15 residues. CDR3 residues: CASSPLAGGHNEQFF. As DNA, the CDR3 is TGTGCCAGCAGTCCGCTCGCGGGGGGCCACAATGAGCAGTTCTTC.

The chain links TRBV2 to TRBJ1-2, with unresolved D. Trimming took 2 bases from V and 4 from J, leaving 8 bases between them. The germline CDR1 and CDR2 sequences are SNHLY and FYNNEI. This CDR3 comprises 13 residues. The CDR3 spells CASSETISYGYTF. CDR3 coding DNA: TGTGCCAGCAGTGAAACAATATCCTATGGCTACACCTTC.

The rearrangement uses TRBV2 and TRBJ2-5; 7 positions match TRBD1. The germline V gene has CDR1 SNHLY and CDR2 FYNNEI. The length of the CDR3 is 13 residues. Unmatched junction bases numbered 4, after V lost 7 bases and J lost 2 bases. The chain's CDR3 is CASTKDRQETQYF. The CDR3 DNA reads TGTGCCAGCACTAAGGACAGGCAAGAGACCCAGTACTTC.

V gene TRBV13 combines with J gene TRBJ1-3, with D uncertain. Germline CDR1 and CDR2: PRHDT and FYEKMQ (reference sequence). The CDR3 loop spans 16 amino acids. V shed 3 bases and J shed 3 bases, with 15 bases lying between them. In nucleotides, the CDR3 is TGTGCCAGCAGCTTCCGTACCGGAGGGTTTGGAAACACCATATATTTT. This codes for CASSFRTGGFGNTIYF.

V and J are TRBV6-1 and TRBJ1-2; tentative D call: TRBD1 (5 bases). V was clipped by 3 bases and J by 7 bases, with 9 bases between them. In germline, CDR1 is MNHNS, CDR2 SASEGT. The CDR3 consists of 12 residues. The CDR3 nucleotides read TGTGCCAGCAGTGACAGGGCGCGTGGCTACACCTTC. Protein sequence: CASSDRARGYTF.

The sample holds a few counts of this clone. V is TRBV7-9 and J is TRBJ2-5; tentatively, D is TRBD2 (5 bases). With 5 bases removed from V and 4 bases from J, the gap between germline ends came to 8 bases. The CDR3 sequence is 12 residues long. The germline gives CDR1 SEHNR, CDR2 FQNEAQ (reference sequence). CDR3: CASSAEGETQYF. Written as DNA, the CDR3 is TGTGCCAGCAGCGCCGAGGGAGAGACCCAGTACTTC.

The chain couples TRBV12-5 to TRBJ1-1; 8 nucleotides line up with TRBD1. The CDR3 length is 15 residues. CDR1 and CDR2 from the germline V gene are LGHNT and FRNRAP. V shed 3 bases, J shed 4 bases, and the junction held 7 bases outside the gene matches. DNA of the CDR3: TGTGCTAGTGGTTTTGGACAGGGAGTGGCCACTGAAGCTTTCTTT. Translating it yields CASGFGQGVATEAFF.

The chain recombines TRBV15 with TRBJ1-5; D uncertain. The CDR3 covers 18 residues. The V gene's germline CDR1 is LNHNV and CDR2 YYDKDF (reference sequence). Trimming took off 2 bases at V and 0 bases at J, with 17 bases between the two ends. The CDR3 spells CATSRLGGSTYSNQPQHF. In nucleotides, the CDR3 is TGTGCCACCAGCAGATTAGGTGGATCTACTTATAGCAATCAGCCCCAGCATTTT.

The chain has TRBV5-6 and TRBJ2-7, with 9 bases lining up with TRBD1. CDR1 and CDR2 (germline): SGHDT, YYEEEE. The CDR3 extends over 13 amino acids. Germline trimming cut 4 bases from V and 4 bases from J; bases unmatched to any gene: 3. The CDR3 is CASSQDRGYEQYF. DNA of the CDR3: TGTGCCAGCAGCCAGGACAGGGGTTACGAGCAGTACTTC.